What follows are 5 T cell receptor beta chains derived from one specimen sequenced in a study of T cell repertoires in cytomegalovirus infection. No antigens are known for them. TCRdb reprocessed the reads via MiXCR and lists one record per CDR3 protein. The top ten hold roughly 12% of the sample, which has fewer than 950,000 distinct CDR3 sequences, roughly 33% seen once. This sample comprised cultured CD8+ T cells from PBMCs, obtained from culture after CMV antigen stimulation. The receptors come from a human donor in good health (CMV status not recorded). Some clones in this sample may be carry-over from other donors' samples.

The chain recombines TRBV27 with TRBJ2-3; TRBD2 matches at 10 bases. The CDR3 has 14 residues. The V gene end was trimmed by 9 bases and the J gene end by 2 bases; junction bases not matched to a gene: 5. CDR1 is MNHEY and CDR2 is SMNVEV in the germline V gene (reference sequence). CDR3 DNA: TGTGCCAGTTATAGCGGGGGGCTCACAGATACGCAGTATTTT. The encoded protein is CASYSGGLTDTQYF.

The rearrangement uses TRBV12-3 or TRBV12-4 and TRBJ2-1; unclear D gene. The CDR3 is 16 amino acids. V lost 3 bases and J 0 bases, leaving 12 bases between the germline ends. The CDR3 nucleotides read TGTGCCAGCAGTTTTGACCCAGTGAGCTCCTACAATGAGCAGTTCTTC. Translated: CASSFDPVSSYNEQFF.

This clonotype has a single count. The rearrangement joins TRBV24-1 to TRBJ1-2; TRBD1 aligns across 10 bases. The CDR3 spans 14 residues. In germline, CDR1 is KGHDR, CDR2 SFDVKD. The V segment lost 4 bases and the J segment 5 bases; nucleotides outside the gene matches: 3. The CDR3 region is CATSELDRGYGYTF. The CDR3 DNA follows: TGTGCCACCAGTGAGCTGGACAGGGGGTATGGCTACACCTTC.

On this clonotype itself: A much more abundant neighbour one base away suggests this may be a read error. The V and J genes are TRBV12-3 or TRBV12-4 and TRBJ1-5, with D unclear. The V end lost 2 bases, the J end lost 2 bases, and 10 bases lay between the germline ends. The CDR3 has 15 amino acids. The CDR3 sequence: CASSLKGSGNQPQHF. As DNA, the CDR3 is TGTGCCAGCAGTTTAAAGGGTTCTGGCAATCAGCCCCAGCATTTT.

V and J are TRBV5-4 and TRBJ2-7; the D gene is possibly TRBD1 (6 bases). The CDR3 has 14 residues. Germline CDR1 and CDR2: SGHNT and YYREEE (reference sequence). Trimming took 4 bases from V and 3 from J, leaving 14 bases between them. CDR3 sequence reads: CASSDSGTNYEQYV. The DNA of the CDR3 is TGTGCCAGCAGCGACTCCGGGACAAACTACGAGCAGTACGTC.